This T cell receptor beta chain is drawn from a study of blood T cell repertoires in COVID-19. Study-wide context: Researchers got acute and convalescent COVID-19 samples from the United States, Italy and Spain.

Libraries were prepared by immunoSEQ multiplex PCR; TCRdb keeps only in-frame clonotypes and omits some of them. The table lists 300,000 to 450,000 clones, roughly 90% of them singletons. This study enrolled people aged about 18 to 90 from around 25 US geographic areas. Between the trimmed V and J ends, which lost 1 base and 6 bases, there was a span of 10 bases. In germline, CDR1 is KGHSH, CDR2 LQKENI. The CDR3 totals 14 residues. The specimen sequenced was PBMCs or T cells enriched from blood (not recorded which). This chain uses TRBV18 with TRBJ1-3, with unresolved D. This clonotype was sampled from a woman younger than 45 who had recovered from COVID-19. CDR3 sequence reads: CASSPQGRENTIYF. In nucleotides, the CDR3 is TGTGCCAGCTCACCACAGGGTCGGGAAAACACCATATATTTT. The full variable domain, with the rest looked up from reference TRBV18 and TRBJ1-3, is NAGVMQNPRHLVRRRGQEARLRCSPMKGHSHVYWYRQLPEEGLKFMVYLQKENIIDESGMPKERFSAEFPKEGPSILRIQQVVRGDSAAYFCASSPQGRENTIYFGEGSWLTVV.